These 14 T cell receptor beta chains share one sample of origin, sequenced in a study of monozygotic twins with inflammatory bowel disease. TCRdb re-called the 5' RACE reads and gives one entry per CDR3 protein, without DNA. The repertoire table contains 300,000 to 350,000 distinct CDR3 sequences. Sequencing was carried out using blood. Every receptor here comes from a human donor with ulcerative colitis or Crohn's disease, or a healthy co-twin of an affected twin (not recorded which).

This sequence joins TRBV5-1 and TRBJ1-1; TCRdb lists TRBD1, though no DNA is available to test this call. Germline V CDR1 and CDR2: SGHRS, YFSETQ. CDR3 length: 14 residues. CDR3 protein: CASSSGQGNTEAFF.

The chain employs TRBV19 and TRBJ2-3; TCRdb returns TRBD2, unconfirmable since there is no DNA. Germline CDR1 LNHDA, CDR2 SQIVND (reference sequence). The CDR3 has 13 residues. CDR3 sequence reads: CASVTSRGDTQYF. Drawing the rest from reference TRBV19 and TRBJ2-3, the complete variable domain is DGGITQSPKYLFRKEGQNVTLSCEQNLNHDAMYWYRQDPGQGLRLIYYSQIVNDFQKGDIAEGYSVSREKKESFPLTVTSAQKNPTAFYLCASVTSRGDTQYFGPGTRLTVL.

The chain has TRBV24-1 and TRBJ2-3; TCRdb designates TRBD1, a call that cannot be tested without DNA. The CDR3 sequence is 16 residues long. Germline V gene sequence: CDR1 KGHDR, CDR2 SFDVKD. This CDR3 reads CATSERDGQGSDTQYF.

This chain uses TRBV2 with TRBJ2-2; TCRdb names TRBD2, which stays unverified in the absence of DNA. CDR1 and CDR2 from the germline V gene are SNHLY and FYNNEI. This CDR3 has 15 amino acids. The CDR3 reads CAVPRGTRNTGELFF.

The chain is built from TRBV5-1 and TRBJ2-7; absent DNA, TCRdb's TRBD2 call cannot be checked. This CDR3 is 14 amino acids long. CDR1 and CDR2 (germline): SGHRS, YFSETQ. CDR3 amino acids: CASSTEGRDYEQYF. Supplemented by reference TRBV5-1 and TRBJ2-7, the full variable domain reads KAGVTQTPRYLIKTRGQQVTLSCSPISGHRSVSWYQQTPGQGLQFLFEYFSETQRNKGNFPGRFSGRQFSNSRSEMNVSTLELGDSALYLCASSTEGRDYEQYFGPGTRLTVT.

This rearrangement joins TRBV6-1 to TRBJ2-3; TCRdb names TRBD1, which stays unverified in the absence of DNA. The CDR3 consists of 18 residues. Looked up from germline, CDR1 is MNHNS and CDR2 is SASEGT. The CDR3 spells CASSPTNPTGGGTDTQYF.

The J gene is TRBJ2-7, the V gene TRBV19; TCRdb indicates TRBD1, and absent DNA this call remains unverified. CDR1 is LNHDA and CDR2 is SQIVND in the germline V gene (reference sequence). The CDR3 is 14 amino acids. The CDR3 protein is CASRRQERGYEQYF.

The rearrangement joins TRBV12-3 or TRBV12-4 to TRBJ2-7. CDR3 size: 14 residues. CDR3 in amino acids: CASSLAGRSDGQYF.

Here the CDR3 reads CASSQVWQGNEQFF. The chain joins TRBV3-1 to TRBJ2-1; no DNA is available, so the TRBD1 call from TCRdb remains unchecked. The CDR3 covers 14 residues. Germline loops: CDR1 LGHDT, CDR2 YNNKEL (reference sequence).

The chain uses TRBV20-1 and TRBJ2-5; with no DNA, the TCRdb D assignment of TRBD2 cannot be verified. The germline CDR1 and CDR2 sequences are DFQATT and SNEGSKA (reference sequence). This CDR3 is 16 amino acids long. The CDR3 protein is CSAREGLAGGRETQYF.

The V gene is TRBV30, the J gene TRBJ2-1; TCRdb's D gene call, TRBD2, goes unchecked for lack of DNA. This CDR3 has 15 residues. The germline V gene has CDR1 GTSNPN and CDR2 SVGIG (reference sequence). The CDR3 reads CAWSVVAGGWNEQFF.

The V call is TRBV20-1, the J call TRBJ2-7; TCRdb's D call, TRBD2, is unchecked because there is no DNA. The CDR3 runs 14 residues. Germline V gene lookup returns CDR1 DFQATT and CDR2 SNEGSKA (reference sequence). This CDR3 reads CSARKTSGIYEQYF.

The chain recombines TRBV7-9 with TRBJ2-3; the TCRdb D gene call, TRBD1, has no DNA to confirm it. This CDR3 has 13 residues. In germline, CDR1 is SEHNR, CDR2 FQNEAQ (reference sequence). Here the CDR3 reads CASSRPTGDTQYF.

This chain joins TRBV30 and TRBJ2-2. The CDR3 runs to 14 residues. CDR1 is GTSNPN, CDR2 SVGIG, per germline (reference sequence). CDR3 loop: CAWRGSAQAGELFF. The full variable domain, completed using reference TRBV30 and TRBJ2-2, is SQTIHQWPATLVQPVGSPLSLECTVEGTSNPNLYWYRQAAGRGLQLLFYSVGIGQISSEVPQNLSASRPQDRQFILSSKKLLLSDSGFYLCAWRGSAQAGELFFGEGSRLTVL.